The clone carrying this T cell receptor beta chain was seen repeatedly, ten times or more. This sample is part of a study of T cells in Graves' hyperthyroidism and ophthalmopathy. What was amplified from RNA transcripts were TCR beta CDR3 regions. The HTBI primer set served for first-round RT-PCR of the TCR CDR3. TCRdb reprocessed the multiplex PCR reads via MiXCR and lists one record per CDR3 protein. The sample has over 700,000 distinct CDR3 sequences, about 17% seen once. The germline V gene has CDR1 SGHNT and CDR2 YENEEA. V was cut by 5 bases and J by 0 bases, with 21 bases left in between. The CDR3 sequence is 18 residues long.

The sequencing input was blood. V usage is TRBV11-3 and J usage is TRBJ2-3, with TRBD2 as a possible D gene (5 bases). This clonotype originated in a woman aged 45-60 years with Graves' hyperthyroidism that later progressed to Graves' ophthalmopathy. The CDR3 loop reads CASSPGGTWSSSTDTQYF. In DNA form, the CDR3 reads TGTGCCAGCAGCCCAGGAGGTACGTGGAGTTCTAGCACAGATACGCAGTATTTT.